This TCR beta chain was captured by sequencing in a study of T cell responses to AZD1222 COVID-19 vaccine. Findings and caveats of the study: Donors were chiefly white British, with a greater number of females, and clonal diversity was perhaps underestimated.

As concerns this clone: Its antigen remains unidentified.

Trimming took 0 bases from V and 8 from J, leaving 14 bases between them. This CDR3 has 14 residues. Per germline, CDR1 SGHRS and CDR2 YFSETQ. Here immunoSEQ multiplex PCR was the method, and the copy in TCRdb shows in-frame clones only, minus some. The table has tens of thousands of clones, 89% seen once. V usage is TRBV5-1 and J usage is TRBJ1-2; D unclear. The TCR sequence derives from an adult in good health. Material: peripheral blood, obtained on day 0 of MenACWY control vaccination. CDR3 nucleotides: TGCGCCAGCAGCTTGGCTACGGCCTCGGAAGGCTACACCTTC. This encodes CASSLATASEGYTF.